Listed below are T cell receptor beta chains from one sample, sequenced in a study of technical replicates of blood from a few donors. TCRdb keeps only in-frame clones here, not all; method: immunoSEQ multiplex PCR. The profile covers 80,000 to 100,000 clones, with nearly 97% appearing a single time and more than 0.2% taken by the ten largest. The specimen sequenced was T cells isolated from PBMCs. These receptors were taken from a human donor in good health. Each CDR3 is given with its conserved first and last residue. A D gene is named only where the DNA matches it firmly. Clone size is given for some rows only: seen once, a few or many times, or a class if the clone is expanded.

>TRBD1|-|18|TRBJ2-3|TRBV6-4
CASSDSWKTGGKVDTQYF
TGTGCCAGCAGTGATTCTTGGAAGACAGGGGGGAAAGTCGATACGCAGTATTTT
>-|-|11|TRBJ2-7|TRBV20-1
CSARQAYEQYF
TGCAGTGCTCGACAGGCCTACGAGCAGTACTTC
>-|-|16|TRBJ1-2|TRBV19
CASSTNPSGTPYGYTF
TGTGCCAGTAGTACAAATCCCTCCGGGACACCCTATGGCTACACCTTC
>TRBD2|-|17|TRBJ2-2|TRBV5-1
CASSFDLAGGGTGELFF
TGCGCCAGCAGCTTCGATCTAGCGGGAGGTGGTACCGGGGAGCTGTTTTTT
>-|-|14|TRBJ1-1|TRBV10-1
CASRAASGSTEAFF
TGCGCCAGCAGGGCGGCATCCGGAAGCACTGAAGCTTTCTTT
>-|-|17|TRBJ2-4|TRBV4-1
CASSLRGPGIAKNIQYF
TGCGCCAGCAGCCTACGTGGGCCCGGAATAGCCAAAAACATTCAGTACTTC
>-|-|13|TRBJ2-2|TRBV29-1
CSAYSGDTGELFF
TGCAGCGCCTACTCAGGGGACACCGGGGAGCTGTTTTTT
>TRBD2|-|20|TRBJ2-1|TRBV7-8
CASSFGSTVQGTSGRKEQFF
TGTGCCAGCAGCTTTGGGTCGACAGTCCAAGGGACTAGCGGGAGAAAAGAGCAGTTCTTC
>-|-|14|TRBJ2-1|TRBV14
CASSLTVRYSEQFF
TGTGCCAGCAGCCTGACCGTACGTTACAGTGAGCAGTTCTTC
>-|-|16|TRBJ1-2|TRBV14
CASSQLAQAPNYGYTF
TGTGCCAGCAGCCAGCTGGCACAGGCTCCTAACTATGGCTACACCTTC
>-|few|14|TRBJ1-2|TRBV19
CASSLKQGGYGYTF
TGTGCCAGTAGCCTAAAACAGGGCGGCTATGGCTACACCTTC
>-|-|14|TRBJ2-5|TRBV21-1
CASSRRVRYETQYF
TGTGCCAGCAGCAGGAGGGTACGGTATGAGACCCAGTACTTC
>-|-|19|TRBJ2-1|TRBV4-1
CASSQDLRAQVGGVNEQFF
TGCGCCAGCAGCCAAGATTTGAGAGCGCAAGTTGGTGGCGTGAATGAGCAGTTCTTC
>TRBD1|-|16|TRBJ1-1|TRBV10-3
CAITRTGGSRNTEAFF
TGTGCCATCACCAGGACAGGGGGCTCCCGGAACACTGAAGCTTTCTTT
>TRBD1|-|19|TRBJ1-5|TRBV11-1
CASSLTLGQAQYSNQPQHF
TGTGCCAGCAGCTTAACCCTGGGACAGGCCCAATATAGCAATCAGCCCCAGCATTTT
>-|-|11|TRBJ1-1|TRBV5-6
CASSRYTEAFF
TGTGCCAGCAGCCGTTACACTGAAGCTTTCTTT
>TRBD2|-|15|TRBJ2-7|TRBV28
CASRPLAGKAYEQYF
TGTGCCAGCAGACCACTAGCGGGGAAAGCCTACGAGCAGTACTTC
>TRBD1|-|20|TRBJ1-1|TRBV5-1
CASSLKTGTGRFNLNTEAFF
TGCGCCAGCAGTTTAAAGACCGGGACAGGGAGATTTAACCTGAACACTGAAGCTTTCTTT
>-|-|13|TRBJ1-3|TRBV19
CASSIQQGNTIYF
TGTGCCAGTAGTATTCAACAGGGAAACACCATATATTTT
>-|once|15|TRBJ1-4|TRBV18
CASSPPSATNEKLFF
TGTGCCAGCTCACCACCGTCAGCAACTAATGAAAAACTGTTTTTT
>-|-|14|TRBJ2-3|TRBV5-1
CASSGSGYSDTQYF
TGCGCCAGCAGCGGGAGCGGGTATTCGGATACGCAGTATTTT
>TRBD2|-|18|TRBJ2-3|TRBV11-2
CASSPQLAGVPSAVTQYF
TGTGCCAGCAGCCCCCAGCTAGCGGGAGTACCCTCCGCAGTTACGCAGTATTTT
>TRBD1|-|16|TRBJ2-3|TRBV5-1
CASSLGQGAGTDTQYF
TGCGCCAGCAGCTTGGGACAGGGGGCTGGCACAGATACGCAGTATTTT
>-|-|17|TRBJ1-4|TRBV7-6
CASSLAQSTGTNEKLFF
TGTGCCAGCAGCTTAGCGCAGTCAACAGGGACTAATGAAAAACTGTTTTTT
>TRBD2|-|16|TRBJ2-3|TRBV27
CASSEIAGGITDTQYF
TGTGCCAGCAGTGAGATAGCGGGAGGGATTACAGATACGCAGTATTTT
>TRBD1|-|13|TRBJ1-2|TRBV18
CASSRQGNYGYTF
TGTGCCAGCTCAAGACAGGGGAACTATGGCTACACCTTC
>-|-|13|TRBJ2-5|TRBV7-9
CASSLAEGETQYF
TGTGCCAGCAGCTTAGCCGAGGGTGAGACCCAGTACTTC
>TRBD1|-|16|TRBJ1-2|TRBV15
CATSREVAGGDYGYTF
TGTGCCACCAGCAGAGAAGTGGCAGGGGGAGACTATGGCTACACCTTC
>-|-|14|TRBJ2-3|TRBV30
CAWKGRGYTDTQYF
TGTGCCTGGAAAGGACGGGGATACACAGATACGCAGTATTTT
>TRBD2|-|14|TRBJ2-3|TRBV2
CASSASGGADTQYF
TGTGCCAGCAGTGCCAGCGGGGGGGCCGATACGCAGTATTTT
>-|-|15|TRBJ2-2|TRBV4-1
CASRPQGLNTGELFF
TGCGCCAGCAGACCACAGGGTTTAAACACCGGGGAGCTGTTTTTT
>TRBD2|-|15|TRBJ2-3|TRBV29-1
CSVDGPSGGTDTQYF
TGCAGCGTCGATGGGCCTAGCGGGGGCACAGATACGCAGTATTTT
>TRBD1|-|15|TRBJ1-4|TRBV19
CASSNLGQGNEKLFF
TGTGCCAGTAGTAACCTGGGACAGGGGAATGAAAAACTGTTTTTT
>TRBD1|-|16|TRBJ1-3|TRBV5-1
CASSLGRQGEGNTIYF
TGCGCCAGCAGCTTGGGACGACAGGGGGAAGGAAACACCATATATTTT
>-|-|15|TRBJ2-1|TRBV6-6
CASSPQGSSYNEQFF
TGTGCCAGCAGCCCCCAGGGGAGCTCCTACAATGAGCAGTTCTTC